The source of this TCR beta chain is a study of PD-L1 blockade in urothelial cancer. Study in general: Patients had undergone 0 to 3 prior chemotherapy regimens.

Libraries were prepared by immunoSEQ multiplex PCR; TCRdb keeps only in-frame clonotypes and omits some of them. Here the sample spans 120,000 or so clones, roughly 83% being singletons. The ends were cut back, 1 base at V and 0 bases at J, with 13 bases in the middle. CDR1 and CDR2 (germline): MGHRA, YSYEKL. CDR3 length: 16 residues. Study-wide results and limits: Lower pretreatment blood TCR clonality, under the median, predicted better survival, researchers reported.

Time point in this sample: peripheral blood 6 weeks after treatment start. In this sample, this clone turned up a few times. Its antigen is undetermined. V and J are TRBV4-1 and TRBJ2-7; no clear D. The sample consisted of PBMCs, taken around atezolizumab (anti-PD-L1) treatment. The clonotype comes from a man in his forties or fifties with urothelial cancer. The CDR3 sequence is CASSQVLLRSSYEQYF. The CDR3, as DNA: TGCGCCAGCAGCCAAGTCCTGCTTCGGAGCTCCTACGAGCAGTACTTC.